The rows below give T cell receptor beta chains drawn from one sample of a study of Ad26.COV2.S vaccination and SARS-CoV-2 variants. The data were produced by immunoSEQ multiplex PCR, yet TCRdb's version contains in-frame clones alone and is incomplete. The profile covers roughly 680,000 clones, with more than 70% appearing a single time and approximately 1.5% taken by the ten largest. The material was peripheral blood, obtained in a trial of Ad26.COV2.S vaccine versus placebo. The receptors here all came from a person between 18 and 65 years old who received the Ad26.COV2.S COVID-19 vaccine or a placebo. Both conserved end residues are part of each CDR3. The D gene is left open where the match is weak. Clone size is stated in some rows and not others, as once, few, many or a class when expanded.

CDR3 protein: CASSLGTGRSDTQYF; CDR3 DNA: TGCGCCAGCAGCCTAGGGACAGGGAGGTCAGATACGCAGTATTTT; clone size: NA; J gene: TRBJ2-3; D gene: TRBD1; V gene: TRBV5-1
CDR3 protein: CASSLGGGLSNQPQHF; CDR3 DNA: TGTGCCAGCAGCTTGGGGGGGGGCTTGAGCAATCAGCCCCAGCATTTT; clone size: NA; J gene: TRBJ1-5; D gene: NA; V gene: TRBV5-6
CDR3 protein: CASSITGTASEQYF; CDR3 DNA: TGTGCCAGTAGTATTACCGGGACAGCTTCCGAGCAGTACTTC; clone size: NA; J gene: TRBJ2-7; D gene: TRBD1; V gene: TRBV19
CDR3 protein: CASSHPPGTGELFF; CDR3 DNA: TGTGCCAGTAGCCACCCCCCGGGAACCGGGGAGCTGTTTTTT; clone size: NA; J gene: TRBJ2-2; D gene: NA; V gene: TRBV19
CDR3 protein: CASSQDWDGSPLHF; CDR3 DNA: TGTGCCAGCAGCCAAGATTGGGACGGCTCACCCCTCCACTTT; clone size: NA; J gene: TRBJ1-6; D gene: NA; V gene: TRBV4-2
CDR3 protein: CASSPGDLGEQYF; CDR3 DNA: TGTGCCAGCTCACCAGGGGACCTAGGAGAGCAGTACTTC; clone size: NA; J gene: TRBJ2-7; D gene: NA; V gene: TRBV18
CDR3 protein: CASSPPGALGQPQHF; CDR3 DNA: TGTGCCAGCAGTCCCCCGGGGGCGTTAGGTCAGCCCCAGCATTTT; clone size: NA; J gene: TRBJ1-5; D gene: NA; V gene: TRBV6-6
CDR3 protein: CASSFRVGGADEQYF; CDR3 DNA: TGTGCCAGCAGCTTCCGGGTGGGGGGTGCGGACGAGCAGTACTTC; clone size: NA; J gene: TRBJ2-7; D gene: NA; V gene: TRBV4-2
CDR3 protein: CASSSGQGRSSNTEAFF; CDR3 DNA: TGTGCCAGCAGCTCCGGACAGGGGCGAAGTTCAAACACTGAAGCTTTCTTT; clone size: NA; J gene: TRBJ1-1; D gene: TRBD1; V gene: TRBV5-4
CDR3 protein: CASRPLWGQETQYF; CDR3 DNA: TGTGCCAGCAGACCTCTTTGGGGGCAAGAGACCCAGTACTTC; clone size: NA; J gene: TRBJ2-5; D gene: NA; V gene: TRBV6-5
CDR3 protein: CASSYFPQGTGGYTF; CDR3 DNA: TGTGCCAGCAGTTACTTCCCCCAGGGGACGGGTGGCTACACCTTC; clone size: NA; J gene: TRBJ1-2; D gene: NA; V gene: TRBV6-6
CDR3 protein: CASSPDRTEAFF; CDR3 DNA: TGCGCCAGCAGCCCCGACAGGACTGAAGCTTTCTTT; clone size: NA; J gene: TRBJ1-1; D gene: NA; V gene: TRBV5-1
CDR3 protein: CASSFRTSGNTIYF; CDR3 DNA: TGTGCCAGCAGCTTCCGTACTTCTGGAAACACCATATATTTT; clone size: NA; J gene: TRBJ1-3; D gene: NA; V gene: TRBV5-8
CDR3 protein: CASSLGQSNNTIYF; CDR3 DNA: TGTGCCAGCAGCTTAGGACAATCTAACAACACCATATATTTT; clone size: NA; J gene: TRBJ1-3; D gene: NA; V gene: TRBV7-9
CDR3 protein: CASSSPPGHATYEQYF; CDR3 DNA: TGTGCCAGCAGCTCCCCACCGGGACACGCCACCTACGAGCAGTACTTC; clone size: NA; J gene: TRBJ2-7; D gene: NA; V gene: TRBV11-2
CDR3 protein: CASSLDLADQETQYF; CDR3 DNA: TGTGCCAGCAGCTTAGATTTGGCGGACCAAGAGACCCAGTACTTC; clone size: once; J gene: TRBJ2-5; D gene: NA; V gene: TRBV11-2